A selection of T cell receptor beta chains follows, all from one sample in a study of blood T cell repertoires in COVID-19. The data were produced by immunoSEQ multiplex PCR, yet TCRdb's version contains in-frame clones alone and is incomplete. This table holds approximately 150,000 clones, around 90% found once. The sample was peripheral blood. Source of these receptors: a man in his fifties who had recovered from COVID-19. Both conserved end residues are part of each CDR3. The order of the fields is clone size, D gene, J gene, V gene, CDR3 DNA, CDR3 protein. The D gene is left open where the match is weak. A clone size is listed for some rows: how often the clone was seen (once, few, many), or a class if it is expanded.

>-|-|TRBJ2-7|TRBV7-9
TGTGCCAGCAGCTCCCCTCGCGATCTCCTTTCCTACGAGCAGTACTTC
CASSSPRDLLSYEQYF
>once|-|TRBJ1-6|TRBV12-2
TGTGCAAGTCGCTTAGTAGGGGTAGACGAATACTCACCCCTCCACTTT
CASRLVGVDEYSPLHF
>-|TRBD1|TRBJ2-5|TRBV7-7
TGTGCCAGCAGCCGGACAGGGCGGAGAGAGACCCAGTACTTC
CASSRTGRRETQYF
>-|-|TRBJ1-6|TRBV29-1
TGCAGCTTTCGCGGGGGCCTTAATTCACCCCTCCACTTT
CSFRGGLNSPLHF
>few|-|TRBJ1-6|TRBV27
TGTGCCAGCAGTTTAGACACCGATCTTCAATCACCCCTCCACTTT
CASSLDTDLQSPLHF
>-|-|TRBJ1-1|TRBV7-2
TGTGCCAGCAGCTCTACAGGGACTGAAGCTTTCTTT
CASSSTGTEAFF
>-|TRBD1|TRBJ2-3|TRBV4-3
TGCGCCAGCAGCCAGGACAGGGGGATGGGGACAGATACGCAGTATTTT
CASSQDRGMGTDTQYF
>-|TRBD1|TRBJ2-7|TRBV7-2
TGTGCCAGCAGCCAGACAGGGATCTACGAGCAGTACTTC
CASSQTGIYEQYF
>-|-|TRBJ1-3|TRBV9
TGTGCCAGCAGCCCCCGGGTCGCGGAATTCGGAAACACCATATATTTT
CASSPRVAEFGNTIYF
>-|-|TRBJ1-2|TRBV2
TGTGCCAGCACAGGACAGTATGGCTACACCTTC
CASTGQYGYTF
>-|TRBD1|TRBJ1-2|TRBV27
TGTGCCAGCAGGCCCGACAGGGTTGTAGGCTACACCTTC
CASRPDRVVGYTF
>-|-|TRBJ1-5|TRBV2
TGTGCCTCAACTGGAGGGTCGAGCCAGCCCCAGCATTTT
CASTGGSSQPQHF
>-|TRBD1|TRBJ2-7|TRBV29-1
TGCAGCGTAGGACAGGGGGCGGGTTACGAGCAGTACTTC
CSVGQGAGYEQYF
>once|TRBD1|TRBJ2-2|TRBV6-5
TGTGCCAGCAGCATCGGACAGGGGAACACCGGGGAGCTGTTTTTT
CASSIGQGNTGELFF
>-|-|TRBJ1-2|TRBV14
TGTGCCAGCAGCCAAGATCTGCGGTATGGCTACACCTTC
CASSQDLRYGYTF
>-|TRBD2|TRBJ2-5|TRBV28
TGTGCCAGCAGTTTCTCGGGGGGGAGGACAGAGACCCAGTACTTC
CASSFSGGRTETQYF
>-|TRBD2|TRBJ2-1|TRBV7-2
TGTGCCAGCAGCTTCTTTGCGGGAGATGCCTATGAGCAGTTCTTC
CASSFFAGDAYEQFF
>few|TRBD2|TRBJ2-1|TRBV4-2
TGTGCCAGCAGCCAAGAGGGACTAGCGGGGGGGCAGTTCTTC
CASSQEGLAGGQFF
>-|TRBD1|TRBJ2-7|TRBV6-5
TGTGCCAGCAGGGGGACAGGGAGCTCCTACGAGCAGTACTTC
CASRGTGSSYEQYF
>-|-|TRBJ1-2|TRBV18
TGTGCCAGCTCACCCGACAGTCCGTGGGATGGCTACACCTTC
CASSPDSPWDGYTF
>-|-|TRBJ1-4|TRBV6-6
TGTGCCAGCAGTAGATCTCAGGGTCGGGAAAAACTGTTTTTT
CASSRSQGREKLFF
>-|TRBD2|TRBJ2-1|TRBV7-3
TGTGCCAGCAGCATTTCACTAGCGGGAGTCTATGAGCAGTTCTTC
CASSISLAGVYEQFF
>-|TRBD1|TRBJ2-7|TRBV28
TGTGCCAGCAGCTCCCTTGGGGACAGGGCCTCGGGGGAGCAGTACTTC
CASSSLGDRASGEQYF
>-|-|TRBJ2-3|TRBV18
TGTGCCAGCTCATACAGCGGGCGGGGGCTTAGCACAGATACGCAGTATTTT
CASSYSGRGLSTDTQYF
>-|-|TRBJ1-3|TRBV14
TGTGCCAGCAGCCAAGATGGTAGGAGGGGAAACACCATATATTTT
CASSQDGRRGNTIYF
>-|TRBD1|TRBJ2-2|TRBV5-4
TGTGCCAGTTCGACAGGGGCCACCGGGGAGCTGTTTTTT
CASSTGATGELFF
>-|TRBD1|TRBJ1-3|TRBV6-5
TGTGCCAGCAGCCCGGGACAGATCTCTGGAAACACCATATATTTT
CASSPGQISGNTIYF
>-|TRBD1|TRBJ1-4|TRBV4-2
TGTGCCAGCAGCCAAGAACAGGGGTCGAATGAAAAACTGTTTTTT
CASSQEQGSNEKLFF
>-|TRBD1|TRBJ2-1|TRBV30
TGTGCCTGGGCGAGACAGGGGGCGAACAATGAGCAGTTCTTC
CAWARQGANNEQFF
>-|TRBD2|TRBJ2-5|TRBV15
TGTGCCACCAGCAGAGCCCCCGGGACTAGCCGTGAGACCCAGTACTTC
CATSRAPGTSRETQYF
>-|TRBD1|TRBJ1-4|TRBV5-1
TGCGCCAGCAGGCGGGACAGTAATGAAAAACTGTTTTTT
CASRRDSNEKLFF
>-|-|TRBJ2-7|TRBV3-1/TRBV3-2
TGTGCCAGCAGCCAAGTAAGAGGCTACGAGCAGTACTTC
CASSQVRGYEQYF
>-|TRBD1|TRBJ1-5|TRBV30
TGTGCCTGGAGCGGGACAGGGGGATGGCAGCCCCAGCATTTT
CAWSGTGGWQPQHF
>once|TRBD2|TRBJ2-1|TRBV18
TGTGCCAGCTCACCAATTGGCGGGAGGGCCCAACGGTATGAGCAGTTCTTC
CASSPIGGRAQRYEQFF
>-|TRBD1|TRBJ2-7|TRBV7-9
TGTGCCAGCAGCTACCCGGACAGGCGCGAGCAGTACTTC
CASSYPDRREQYF
>-|TRBD2|TRBJ2-7|TRBV7-2
TGTGCCAGCAGCTTAGGAGCGGGAGAGGGCTACGAGCAGTACTTC
CASSLGAGEGYEQYF
>-|TRBD1|TRBJ1-2|TRBV28
TGTGCCAGCAGTTTACCCCGGACAGGGAAAGATGGCTACACCTTC
CASSLPRTGKDGYTF
>-|-|TRBJ2-7|TRBV27
TGTGCCAGCAAGCAGAGGGGGTTCGGGGAGCAGTACTTC
CASKQRGFGEQYF
>-|TRBD1|TRBJ1-1|TRBV3-1/TRBV3-2
TGTGCCAGCAGCCTACAGACAGGGGGCTTCACTGAAGCTTTCTTT
CASSLQTGGFTEAFF
>-|TRBD2|TRBJ2-1|TRBV19
TGTGCCAGTAGTCCCCGCGGGGGAACCTACAATGAGCAGTTCTTC
CASSPRGGTYNEQFF
>-|TRBD1|TRBJ1-6|TRBV2
TGTGCCAGCAGTGAGGAGGCAGGGGGCTTGAATTCACCCCTCCACTTT
CASSEEAGGLNSPLHF
>-|TRBD1|TRBJ1-6|TRBV27
TGTGCCAGCAGTGGGGGACAGGTTTTGTCCCTCCACTTT
CASSGGQVLSLHF
>-|TRBD2|TRBJ2-5|TRBV19
TGTGCCAGTAGAGGGACTAGCGGGGGGTTGGAGACCCAGTACTTC
CASRGTSGGLETQYF
>-|TRBD2|TRBJ2-2|TRBV2
TGTGCCAGCAGTGACGCTAGCGGGAGTAAGACCGGGGAGCTGTTTTTT
CASSDASGSKTGELFF
>-|TRBD2|TRBJ2-7|TRBV19
TGTGCCAGTAGTTCTAGCGGGGGAAGCTCCTACGAGCAGTACTTC
CASSSSGGSSYEQYF
>-|TRBD2|TRBJ2-1|TRBV29-1
TGCAGCGTTGAGCGGGAGTGGGATGAGCAGTTCTTC
CSVEREWDEQFF
>-|-|TRBJ2-3|TRBV3-1/TRBV3-2
TGTGCCAGCAGCCAAGTCTCAGGGGTCGCAGATACGCAGTATTTT
CASSQVSGVADTQYF
>-|TRBD2|TRBJ2-1|TRBV24-1
TGTGCCACCAGTGTGCTAGCGGGGGGAAACAATGAGCAGTTCTTC
CATSVLAGGNNEQFF
>-|-|TRBJ2-3|TRBV10-1
TGCGCCAGCAGTGAGGGCCAGGGGAGTAGAAGAACAGATACGCAGTATTTT
CASSEGQGSRRTDTQYF
>-|-|TRBJ2-1|TRBV29-1
TGCAGCGTGGCCAGGGGATATGAGCAGTTCTTC
CSVARGYEQFF
>-|TRBD2|TRBJ2-2|TRBV30
TGTGCCTGGGCACACATTACTAGCGGGGGGGCATCCGGGGAGCTGTTTTTT
CAWAHITSGGASGELFF
>-|-|TRBJ1-2|TRBV6-4
TGTGCCAGCAGCCGAGACGGGATCTATGGCTACACCTTC
CASSRDGIYGYTF
>-|-|TRBJ1-3|TRBV7-2
TGTGCCAGCAGCTTAGGGAGGGGAGTTGGAAACACCATATATTTT
CASSLGRGVGNTIYF
>-|TRBD2|TRBJ2-2|TRBV29-1
TGCAGCGTTGGTCCCGAGACTAGCGGGAACACCGGGGAGCTGTTTTTT
CSVGPETSGNTGELFF